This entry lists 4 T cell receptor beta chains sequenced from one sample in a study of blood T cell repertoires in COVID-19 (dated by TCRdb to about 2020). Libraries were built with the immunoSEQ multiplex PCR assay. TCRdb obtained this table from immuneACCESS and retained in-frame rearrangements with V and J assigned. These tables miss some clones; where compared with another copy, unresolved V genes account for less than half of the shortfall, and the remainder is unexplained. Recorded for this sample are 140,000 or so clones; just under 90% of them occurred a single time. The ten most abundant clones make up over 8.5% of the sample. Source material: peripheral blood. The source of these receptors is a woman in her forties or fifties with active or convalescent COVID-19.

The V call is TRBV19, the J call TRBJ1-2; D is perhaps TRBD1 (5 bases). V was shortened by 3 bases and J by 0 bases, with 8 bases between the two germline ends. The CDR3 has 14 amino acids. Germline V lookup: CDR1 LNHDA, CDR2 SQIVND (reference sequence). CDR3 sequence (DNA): TGTGCCAGTAGTATCAGGGAAGCTAACTATGGCTACACCTTC. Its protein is CASSIREANYGYTF.

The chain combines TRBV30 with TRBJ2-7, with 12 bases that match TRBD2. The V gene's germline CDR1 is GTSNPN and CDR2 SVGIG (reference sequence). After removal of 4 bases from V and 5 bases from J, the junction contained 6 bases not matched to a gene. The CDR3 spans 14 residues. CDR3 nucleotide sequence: TGTGCCTGGACTCTAGCGGGAGGGGGTAACGAGCAGTACTTC. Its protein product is CAWTLAGGGNEQYF.

The CDR3 here is CASSSSGSSGNTIYF. The CDR3 coding sequence is TGTGCCAGCAGCTCGTCCGGGAGCTCTGGAAACACCATATATTTT. The genes are TRBV11-2 and TRBJ1-3, with unresolved D. CDR1 is SGHAT, CDR2 FQNNGV, per germline. The V end was cut by 4 bases, the J end by 0 bases, with 10 bases between. This CDR3 contains 15 residues.

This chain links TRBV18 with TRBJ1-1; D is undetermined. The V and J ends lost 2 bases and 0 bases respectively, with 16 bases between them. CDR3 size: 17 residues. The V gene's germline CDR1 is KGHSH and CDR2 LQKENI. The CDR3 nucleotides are TGTGCCAGCTCACCAAGGCAGGTACCGACTATGAACACTGAAGCTTTCTTT. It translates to CASSPRQVPTMNTEAFF.